The 5 T cell receptor beta chains given below trace back to one sample, sequenced in a study of blood T cells in healthy people across ages. Then a second PCR, running about 7 to 11 cycles, was carried out with a sample-barcoded 5' primer and a J-beta primer mix. A single record per CDR3 protein comes from TCRdb applying MiXCR to the 5' RACE reads. This sample has more than 500,000 distinct CDR3 sequences; approximately 27% occur once, and the top ten carry less than 20%. Sequenced: blood. The source of these receptors is a woman aged 70-85 years in good health.

The rearrangement links TRBV12-5 to TRBJ2-1; possible D gene TRBD2, 5 bases. Trimming took off 6 bases at V and 0 bases at J, with 9 bases between the two ends. Germline CDR1 LGHNT, CDR2 FRNRAP. The CDR3 length is 14 residues. In nucleotides, the CDR3 is TGTGCTAGTGGCCTCGGGATCTCCTACAATGAGCAGTTCTTC. It translates to CASGLGISYNEQFF.

This clonotype occurred a few times. The genes are TRBV25-1 and TRBJ2-5; 9 bases align to TRBD1. CDR1 MGHDK and CDR2 SYGVNS come from the germline V gene. V shed 3 bases, J shed 5 bases, and the junction held 4 bases outside the gene matches. CDR3 length: 14 residues. CDR3: CASSEGQGGETQYF. The CDR3 region has the DNA TGTGCCAGCAGTGAGGGACAGGGAGGCGAGACCCAGTACTTC.

The rearrangement joins TRBV29-1 to TRBJ1-1, with unresolved D. This CDR3 spans 13 amino acids. V lost 3 bases and J lost 4, with 12 bases in between. Germline V gene data show CDR1 as SQVTM and CDR2 as ANQGSEA. CDR3 region: CSVERRLSTEAFF. The CDR3 DNA reads as TGCAGCGTTGAGAGGCGCCTGAGCACTGAAGCTTTCTTT.

This clonotype has just a few counts. V gene TRBV7-2 combines with J gene TRBJ2-3; D not resolved. The V gene lost 3 bases and the J gene lost 4 bases, with 11 bases spanning the gap. The CDR3 runs 14 residues. CDR1 and CDR2 from the germline V gene are SGHTA and FQGNSA. CDR3 loop: CASSFSPSADTQYF. CDR3 DNA sequence: TGTGCCAGCAGCTTTTCCCCGTCGGCAGATACGCAGTATTTT.

The chain has TRBV5-1 and TRBJ2-1; D not resolved. TRBJ2-5 matches the DNA end more closely, so the J call is doubtful. The CDR3 is 15 amino acids. The germline gives CDR1 SGHRS, CDR2 YFSETQ. CDR3 DNA: TGCGCCAGCAGCTTCACCACCCAATATTCGGAGACCCAGTACTTC. Amino acids: CASSFTTQYSETQYF.